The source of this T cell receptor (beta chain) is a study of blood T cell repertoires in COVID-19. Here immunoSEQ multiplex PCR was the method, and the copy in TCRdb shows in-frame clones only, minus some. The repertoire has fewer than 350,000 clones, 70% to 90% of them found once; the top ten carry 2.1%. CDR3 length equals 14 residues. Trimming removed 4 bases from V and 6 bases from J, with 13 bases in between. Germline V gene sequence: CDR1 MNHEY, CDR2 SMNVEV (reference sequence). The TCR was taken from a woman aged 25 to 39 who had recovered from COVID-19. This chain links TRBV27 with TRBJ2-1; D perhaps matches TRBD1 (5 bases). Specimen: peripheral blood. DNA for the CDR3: TGTGCCAGCAGTTGGCCAGGGTTAAGCAATGAGCAGTTCTTC. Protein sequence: CASSWPGLSNEQFF.